The source of this T cell receptor beta chain is a study of blood T cell repertoires in COVID-19. Study-level background: Spain, Italy and the United States supplied samples that represented acute and convalescent COVID-19.

Participants were placed into cohorts based on the clinical history they reported. This CDR3 region has 15 residues. V shed 4 bases and J shed 4 bases, with 15 bases lying between them. Germline V gene lookup returns CDR1 SGHDT and CDR2 YYEEEE. Sequencing was performed with immunoSEQ multiplex PCR; in TCRdb, only in-frame clones are kept and a portion is missing. The sample gives hundreds of thousands of clones, approximately 90% of which show up once; approximately 3.7% is in the top ten. This clone was recorded once. The rearrangement joins TRBV5-6 to TRBJ1-5, with a tentative D call TRBD1 (5 bases). This receptor was obtained from a woman in her 30s who had recovered from COVID-19. The sample was PBMCs or T cells enriched from blood (not recorded which). Here the CDR3 DNA reads TGTGCCAGCAGCCACCGCTGGGGCGTAAATCAGCCCCAGCATTTT. Protein product: CASSHRWGVNQPQHF. The full variable domain, in which reference TRBV5-6 and TRBJ1-5 provide the parts outside the CDR3, is DAGVTQSPTHLIKTRGQQVTLRCSPKSGHDTVSWYQQALGQGPQFIFQYYEEEERQRGNFPDRFSGHQFPNYSSELNVNALLLGDSALYLCASSHRWGVNQPQHFGDGTRLSIL.